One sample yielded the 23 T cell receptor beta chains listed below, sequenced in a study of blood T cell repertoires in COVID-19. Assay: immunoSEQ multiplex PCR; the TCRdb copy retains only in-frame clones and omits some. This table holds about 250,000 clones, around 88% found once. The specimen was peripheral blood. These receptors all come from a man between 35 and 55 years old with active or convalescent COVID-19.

As DNA, the CDR3 is TGTGCCAGCAGGCACGACAGGGGGCTTAATGAAAAACTGTTTTTT. Amino acids: CASRHDRGLNEKLFF. This rearrangement joins TRBV6-5 to TRBJ1-4; 10 nucleotides agree with TRBD1. V lost 6 bases and J lost 4; bases outside the gene matches: 5. Germline V lookup: CDR1 MNHEY, CDR2 SVGAGI. This CDR3 region has 15 residues.

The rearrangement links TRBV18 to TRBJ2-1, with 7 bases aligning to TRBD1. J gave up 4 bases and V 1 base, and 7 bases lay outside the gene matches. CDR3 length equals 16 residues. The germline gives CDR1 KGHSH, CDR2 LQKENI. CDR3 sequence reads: CASSPREGAIYNEQFF. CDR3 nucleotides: TGTGCCAGCTCACCACGTGAGGGGGCGATTTACAATGAGCAGTTCTTC.

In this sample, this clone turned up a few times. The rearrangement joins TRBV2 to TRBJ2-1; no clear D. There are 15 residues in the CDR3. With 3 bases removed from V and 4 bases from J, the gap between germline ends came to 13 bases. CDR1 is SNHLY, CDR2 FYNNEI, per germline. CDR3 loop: CASSDVAGYYNEQFF. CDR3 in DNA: TGTGCCAGCAGTGATGTCGCAGGCTATTACAATGAGCAGTTCTTC.

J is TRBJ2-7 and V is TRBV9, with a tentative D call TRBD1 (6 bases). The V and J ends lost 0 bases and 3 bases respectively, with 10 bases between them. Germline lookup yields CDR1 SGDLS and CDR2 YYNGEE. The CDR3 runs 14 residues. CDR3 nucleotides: TGTGCCAGCAGCGTAGAGGCAGGGGACTACGAGCAGTACTTC. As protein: CASSVEAGDYEQYF.

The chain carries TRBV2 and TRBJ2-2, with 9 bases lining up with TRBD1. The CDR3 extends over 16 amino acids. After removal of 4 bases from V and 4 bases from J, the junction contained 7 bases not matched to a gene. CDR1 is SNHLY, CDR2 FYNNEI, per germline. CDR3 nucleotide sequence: TGTGCCAGCAGTGTACCGGGACAGGGTCCCACCGGGGAGCTGTTTTTT. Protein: CASSVPGQGPTGELFF. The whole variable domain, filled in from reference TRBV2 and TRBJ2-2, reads EPEVTQTPSHQVTQMGQEVILRCVPISNHLYFYWYRQILGQKVEFLVSFYNNEISEKSEIFDDQFSVERPDGSNFTLKIRSTKLEDSAMYFCASSVPGQGPTGELFFGEGSRLTVL.

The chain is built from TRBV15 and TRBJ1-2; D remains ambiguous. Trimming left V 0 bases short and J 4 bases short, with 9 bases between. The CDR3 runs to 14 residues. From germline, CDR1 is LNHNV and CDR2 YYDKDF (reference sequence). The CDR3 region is CATSRDLAGYGYTF. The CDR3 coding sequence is TGTGCCACCAGCAGAGATCTGGCGGGCTATGGCTACACCTTC.

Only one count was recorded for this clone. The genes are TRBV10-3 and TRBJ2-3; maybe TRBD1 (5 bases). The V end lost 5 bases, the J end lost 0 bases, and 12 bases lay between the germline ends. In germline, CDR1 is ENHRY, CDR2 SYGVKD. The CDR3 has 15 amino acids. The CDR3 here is CAISTGTLSTDTQYF. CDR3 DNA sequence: TGTGCCATCAGTACAGGTACCCTAAGCACAGATACGCAGTATTTT.

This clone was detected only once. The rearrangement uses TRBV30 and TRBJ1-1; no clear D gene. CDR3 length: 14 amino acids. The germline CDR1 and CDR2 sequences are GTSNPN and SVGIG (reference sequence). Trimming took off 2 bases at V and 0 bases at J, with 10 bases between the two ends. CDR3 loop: CAWSYDTMNTEAFF. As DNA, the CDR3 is TGTGCCTGGAGTTATGACACCATGAACACTGAAGCTTTCTTT.

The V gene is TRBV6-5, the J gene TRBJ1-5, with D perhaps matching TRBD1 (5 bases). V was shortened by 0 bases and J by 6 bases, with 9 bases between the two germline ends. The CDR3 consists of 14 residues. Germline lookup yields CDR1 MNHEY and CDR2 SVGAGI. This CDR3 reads CASSYSGRGQPQHF. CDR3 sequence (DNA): TGTGCCAGCAGTTACTCGGGGCGCGGTCAGCCCCAGCATTTT.

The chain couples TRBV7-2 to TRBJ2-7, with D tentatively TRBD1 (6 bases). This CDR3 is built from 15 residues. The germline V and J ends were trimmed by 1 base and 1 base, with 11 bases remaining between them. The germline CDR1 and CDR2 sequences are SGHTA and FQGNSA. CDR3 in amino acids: CASSLEQGPSYEQYF. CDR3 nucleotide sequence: TGTGCCAGCAGCTTAGAACAGGGACCTTCCTACGAGCAGTACTTC.

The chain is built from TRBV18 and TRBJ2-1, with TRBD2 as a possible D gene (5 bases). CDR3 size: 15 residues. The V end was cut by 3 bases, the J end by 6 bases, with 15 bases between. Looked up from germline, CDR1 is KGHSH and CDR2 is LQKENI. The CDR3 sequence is CASSPPGVKRNEQFF. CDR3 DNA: TGTGCCAGCTCACCCCCCGGGGTGAAGCGCAATGAGCAGTTCTTC.

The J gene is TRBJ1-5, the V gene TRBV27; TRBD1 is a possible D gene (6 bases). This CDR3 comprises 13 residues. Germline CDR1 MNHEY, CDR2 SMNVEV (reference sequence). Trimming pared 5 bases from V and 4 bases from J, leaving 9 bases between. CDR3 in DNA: TGTGCCAGCAGTAGGGGGGGAAATCAGCCCCAGCATTTT. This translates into CASSRGGNQPQHF.

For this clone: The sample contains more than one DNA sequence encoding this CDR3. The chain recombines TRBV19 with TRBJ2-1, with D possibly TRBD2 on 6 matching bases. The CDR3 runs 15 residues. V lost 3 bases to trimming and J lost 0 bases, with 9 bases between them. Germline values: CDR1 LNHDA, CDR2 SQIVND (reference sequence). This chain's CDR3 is CASSISGSSYNEQFF. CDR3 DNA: TGTGCCAGTAGTATTAGCGGAAGCTCCTACAATGAGCAGTTCTTC.

This CDR3 reads CASQGEKGHGYTF. DNA for the CDR3: TGTGCCAGCCAGGGGGAAAAAGGTCATGGCTACACCTTC. V gene TRBV11-3 combines with J gene TRBJ1-2, with 7 bases matching TRBD1. In germline, CDR1 is SGHNT, CDR2 YENEEA. The junction had 9 bases not matched to a gene; V was cut back by 8 bases and J by 6 bases. The CDR3 has 13 amino acids.

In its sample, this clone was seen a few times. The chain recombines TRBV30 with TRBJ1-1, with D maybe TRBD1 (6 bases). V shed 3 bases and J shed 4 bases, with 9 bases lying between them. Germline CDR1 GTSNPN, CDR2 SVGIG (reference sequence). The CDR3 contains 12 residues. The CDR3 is CAWRSGATEAFF. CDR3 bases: TGTGCCTGGAGGTCAGGGGCCACTGAAGCTTTCTTT.

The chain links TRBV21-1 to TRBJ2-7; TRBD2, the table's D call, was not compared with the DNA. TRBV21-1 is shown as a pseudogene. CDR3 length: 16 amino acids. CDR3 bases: TGTGCCAGCAGCAAAGGGCGAGCGGGGGCCTCATACGAGCAGTACTTC. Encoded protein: CASSKGRAGASYEQYF.

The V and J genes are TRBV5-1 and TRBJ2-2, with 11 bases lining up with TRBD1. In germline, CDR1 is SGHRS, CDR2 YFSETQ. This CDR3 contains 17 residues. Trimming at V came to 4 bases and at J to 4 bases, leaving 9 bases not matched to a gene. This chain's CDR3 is CASSVRTGGAGTGELFF. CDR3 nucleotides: TGCGCCAGCAGCGTTCGGACAGGGGGCGCCGGCACCGGGGAGCTGTTTTTT.

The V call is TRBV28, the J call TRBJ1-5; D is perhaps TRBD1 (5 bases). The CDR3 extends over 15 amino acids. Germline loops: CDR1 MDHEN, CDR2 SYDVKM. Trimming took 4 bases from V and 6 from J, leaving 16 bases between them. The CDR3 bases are TGTGCCAGCAGTTCCGTGGGGCCCCTTGGTCAGCCCCAGCATTTT. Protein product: CASSSVGPLGQPQHF.

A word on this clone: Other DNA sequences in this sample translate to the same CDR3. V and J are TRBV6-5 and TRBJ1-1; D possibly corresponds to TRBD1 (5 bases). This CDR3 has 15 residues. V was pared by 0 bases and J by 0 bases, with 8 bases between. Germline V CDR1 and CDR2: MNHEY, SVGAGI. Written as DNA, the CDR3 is TGTGCCAGCAGTTACTCGGGGGGGATGAACACTGAAGCTTTCTTT. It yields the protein CASSYSGGMNTEAFF.

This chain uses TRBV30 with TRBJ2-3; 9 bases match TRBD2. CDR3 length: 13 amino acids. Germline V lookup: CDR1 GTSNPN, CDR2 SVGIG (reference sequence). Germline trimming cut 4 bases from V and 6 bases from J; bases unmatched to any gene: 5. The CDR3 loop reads CAWTAGGVDTQYF. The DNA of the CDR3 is TGTGCCTGGACAGCGGGAGGAGTGGATACGCAGTATTTT.

The CDR3, as DNA: TGTGCCTGGAGTCGAAGGGGACAGAAGAACACTGAAGCTTTCTTT. Residues: CAWSRRGQKNTEAFF. V is TRBV30 and J is TRBJ1-1, with 7 nucleotides matching TRBD1. CDR1 GTSNPN and CDR2 SVGIG come from the germline V gene (reference sequence). J was trimmed by 1 base and V by 2 bases; bases with no gene match: 7. CDR3 size: 15 residues.

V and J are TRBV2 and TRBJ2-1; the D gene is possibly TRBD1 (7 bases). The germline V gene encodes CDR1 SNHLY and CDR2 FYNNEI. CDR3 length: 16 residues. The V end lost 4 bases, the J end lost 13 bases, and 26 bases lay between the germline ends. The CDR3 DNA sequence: TGTGCCAGCAGTGTGGAGGAGGGGGCGCTTACCCCCCGTCAGTTCTTC. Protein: CASSVEEGALTPRQFF.

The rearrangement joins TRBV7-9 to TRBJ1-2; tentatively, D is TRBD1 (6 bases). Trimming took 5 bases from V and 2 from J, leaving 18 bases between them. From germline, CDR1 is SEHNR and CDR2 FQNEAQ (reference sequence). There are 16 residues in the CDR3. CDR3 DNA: TGTGCCAGCAGCGCGATAGAGGGGAGGGGGAACTATGGCTACACCTTC. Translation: CASSAIEGRGNYGYTF. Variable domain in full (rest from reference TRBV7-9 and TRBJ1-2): DTGVSQNPRHKITKRGQNVTFRCDPISEHNRLYWYRQTLGQGPEFLTYFQNEAQLEKSRLLSDRFSAERPKGSFSTLEIQRTEQGDSAMYLCASSAIEGRGNYGYTFGSGTRLTVV.